The 25 T cell receptor beta chains given below trace back to one sample, sequenced in a study of blood T cells in healthy people across ages. Primers used in a second PCR of roughly 6 to 11 cycles were a sample-barcoded 5' primer and a J-beta primer mix. Via MiXCR, TCRdb re-called the 5' RACE reads, giving one row per CDR3 protein. This table has roughly 800,000 distinct CDR3 sequences, about three fifths appearing once. The specimen sequenced was blood. Receptors were obtained from a man aged 30 to 39 in good health.

The J gene is TRBJ2-6, the V gene TRBV21-1; the DNA was not compared with TRBD1, the D call given in the table. TRBV21-1 is shown as a pseudogene. The length of the CDR3 is 18 residues. The DNA for the CDR3 is TGTGCCAGCCTGGCGTCTTTAACACAGGGGGCTGGGGCCAACGTCCTGACTTTC. This translates into CASLASLTQGAGANVLTF.

The V call is TRBV30, the J call TRBJ2-5; TRBD1 is a possible D gene (6 bases). The DNA end lines up better with TRBJ2-7; the J call may be wrong. The germline CDR1 and CDR2 sequences are GTSNPN and SVGIG (reference sequence). CDR3 length equals 14 residues. CDR3 region: CAWSLTQGFDEQYF. The CDR3 DNA reads as TGTGCCTGGAGCCTGACACAGGGTTTTGACGAGCAGTACTTC.

In this sample, this clonotype turned up a few times. The chain carries TRBV28 and TRBJ1-2; 8 positions agree with TRBD1. Germline assignment: CDR1 MDHEN and CDR2 SYDVKM. The V and J ends lost 7 bases and 6 bases, in that order; junction bases with no gene match: 10. This CDR3 contains 14 residues. CDR3 sequence: CASTETGQADGYTF. The CDR3 DNA sequence: TGTGCCAGCACTGAAACGGGACAGGCCGATGGCTACACCTTC.

The chain links TRBV3-1 to TRBJ2-7, with TRBD2 identical over 13 bases. Germline V gene data show CDR1 as LGHDT and CDR2 as YNNKEL (reference sequence). The trim removed 0 bases at V and 3 bases at J, leaving 8 bases unmatched. The CDR3 extends over 18 amino acids. CDR3 bases: TGTGCCAGCAGCCAAGATCTCCCGACTAGCGGGGGGCTCTACGAGCAGTACTTC. Amino acids: CASSQDLPTSGGLYEQYF.

The genes are TRBV4-1 and TRBJ2-7; no reliable D call. This CDR3 region has 14 residues. CDR1 and CDR2 (germline): MGHRA, YSYEKL. V dropped 1 base and J dropped 5 bases, with 12 bases sitting between them. This CDR3 reads CASSQAEDWDEQYF. CDR3 DNA sequence: TGCGCCAGCAGCCAAGCCGAAGACTGGGACGAGCAGTACTTC.

Details on this clonotype: A much larger clone is a single base away; this may be a read error. V usage is TRBV11-3 and J usage is TRBJ2-1; 7 bases agree with TRBD2. Losses at the gene ends were 3 bases for V and 8 bases for J; bases not matched to a gene: 10. CDR3 length equals 15 residues. CDR1 is SGHNT and CDR2 is YENEEA in the germline V gene. CDR3 in DNA: TGTGCCAGCAGCTTGGTCGGGAGGTGGGGCGATGAGCAGTTCTTC. It translates to CASSLVGRWGDEQFF.

The chain links TRBV2 to TRBJ2-7; D remains unclear. The CDR3 contains 12 residues. The V end was cut by 2 bases, the J end by 3 bases, with 5 bases between. Germline CDR1 SNHLY, CDR2 FYNNEI. Here the CDR3 DNA reads TGTGCCAGCAGTGAACAGGACTACGAGCAGTACTTC. As protein: CASSEQDYEQYF.

This clonotype was detected a few times. V usage is TRBV4-2 and J usage is TRBJ2-3; 13 bases are shared with TRBD2. The V gene's germline CDR1 is LGHNA and CDR2 YNFKEQ. Trimming took 4 bases from V and 0 from J; bases not matched to a gene: 7. This CDR3 spans 18 amino acids. The CDR3 nucleotides read TGTGCCAGCAGCCCCTTCGGGACTAGCGGGGCTAGCACAGATACGCAGTATTTT. Its protein product is CASSPFGTSGASTDTQYF.

V usage is TRBV7-2 and J usage is TRBJ1-6, with TRBD1 identical over 8 bases. The CDR3 totals 16 residues. The J segment lost 7 bases and the V segment lost 5 bases, leaving 10 bases of the junction unmatched. Germline CDR1 is SGHTA and CDR2 is FQGNSA. In DNA form, the CDR3 reads TGTGCCAGCAGCGCCACCTCCGGGACAGGAAATTCACCCCTCCACTTT. Amino acids: CASSATSGTGNSPLHF.

The chain combines TRBV3-1 with TRBJ2-1; 9 bases agree with TRBD2. The CDR3 runs 15 residues. Germline loops: CDR1 LGHDT, CDR2 YNNKEL (reference sequence). Losses at the gene ends were 4 bases for V and 10 bases for J; bases not matched to a gene: 11. The CDR3 nucleotides are TGTGCCAGCAGCCCCGGGACTAGCCCTTTTTCCGAGCAGTTCTTC. Translating it yields CASSPGTSPFSEQFF.

This clonotype has more than one count but fewer than ten. V and J are TRBV7-2 and TRBJ1-4; TRBD1 matches at 8 bases. The trim removed 5 bases at V and 11 bases at J, leaving 16 bases unmatched. Germline V gene data show CDR1 as SGHTA and CDR2 as FQGNSA. There are 16 residues in the CDR3. The CDR3 spells CASSPLGAGGLGKLFF. As DNA, the CDR3 is TGTGCCAGCAGCCCTCTGGGGGCAGGGGGCCTCGGGAAACTGTTTTTT.

The chain employs TRBV30 and TRBJ2-1; tentatively, D is TRBD1 or TRBD2 (5 bases each). The CDR3 runs to 15 residues. Trimming stripped 0 bases from V and 5 bases from J, with 14 bases between. CDR1 is GTSNPN, CDR2 SVGIG, per germline (reference sequence). The CDR3 reads CAWSVSGTNNNEQFF. In DNA form, the CDR3 reads TGTGCCTGGAGTGTCTCCGGGACGAACAACAATGAGCAGTTCTTC.

This chain links TRBV7-2 with TRBJ2-5; D gene uncertain. The ends were cut back, 5 bases at V and 4 bases at J, with 11 bases in the middle. The germline gives CDR1 SGHTA, CDR2 FQGNSA. The CDR3 consists of 13 residues. This chain's CDR3 is CASSPSWGETQYF. CDR3 sequence (DNA): TGTGCCAGCAGCCCCTCCTGGGGAGAGACCCAGTACTTC.

The chain employs TRBV5-1 and TRBJ2-7, with a tentative D call TRBD1 (5 bases). V was clipped by 0 bases and J by 9 bases, with 28 bases between them. Germline V gene sequence: CDR1 SGHRS, CDR2 YFSETQ. The length of the CDR3 is 18 residues. For the CDR3, the DNA is TGCGCCAGCAGCTTGGGACAGTCATCCGTCTTCCCTACTACGGGGCAGTACTTC. Its protein is CASSLGQSSVFPTTGQYF.

This clonotype was seen more than once but under ten times. The V call is TRBV11-2, the J call TRBJ1-6; no definite D call. Per germline, CDR1 SGHAT and CDR2 FQNNGV. CDR3 length: 14 amino acids. Trimming removed 2 bases from V and 5 bases from J, with 7 bases in between. CDR3 DNA sequence: TGTGCCAGCAGCTTAAGTAACCATAATTCACCCCTCCACTTT. Translation gives CASSLSNHNSPLHF.

The V gene is TRBV18, the J gene TRBJ2-4; tentative D call: TRBD1 (6 bases). The J call could be wrong; TRBJ2-7 is a better fit for the DNA end. Germline-derived CDR1 and CDR2 are KGHSH and LQKENI. This CDR3 contains 13 residues. CDR3 in amino acids: CASSPNRDYEQYF. CDR3 nucleotides: TGTGCCAGCTCACCAAACAGGGACTACGAGCAGTACTTC.

J is TRBJ2-1 and V is TRBV3-1; the match to TRBD2 covers 10 bases. V shed 5 bases and J 6 bases; nucleotides not matched to a gene: 10. The CDR3 covers 16 residues. Germline loops: CDR1 LGHDT, CDR2 YNNKEL (reference sequence). In DNA form, the CDR3 reads TGTGCCAGCAGCTCAATCAGAGCGGGGGGGCTCAATGAGCAGTTCTTC. Translating gives CASSSIRAGGLNEQFF.

In nucleotides, the CDR3 is TGCAGTGCTCCCCGTGGGGGGCGTGACGGGGAGCTGTTTTTT. Encoded protein: CSAPRGGRDGELFF. The chain is built from TRBV20-1 and TRBJ2-2, with D possibly being TRBD1 or TRBD2 (6 bases each). CDR1 is DFQATT and CDR2 is SNEGSKA in the germline V gene (reference sequence). Trimming pared 5 bases from V and 7 bases from J, leaving 17 bases between. This CDR3 comprises 14 residues.

V usage is TRBV6-1 and J usage is TRBJ1-5; the D is unclear. The CDR3 has 15 residues. V dropped 4 bases and J dropped 0 bases, with 10 bases sitting between them. Germline V gene lookup returns CDR1 MNHNS and CDR2 SASEGT. The CDR3 nucleotides are TGTGCCAGCAGTGCCGGAAGGGTTAGCAATCAGCCCCAGCATTTT. Translated: CASSAGRVSNQPQHF.

V is TRBV15 and J is TRBJ2-5; D gene unclear. The germline gives CDR1 LNHNV, CDR2 YYDKDF (reference sequence). The V gene lost 3 bases and the J gene lost 5 bases, with 16 bases spanning the gap. The CDR3 has 15 amino acids. CDR3 region: CATSRAVQRVETQYF. CDR3 sequence (DNA): TGTGCCACCAGCAGGGCTGTTCAAAGGGTGGAGACCCAGTACTTC. The full variable domain, completed using reference TRBV15 and TRBJ2-5, is DAMVIQNPRYQVTQFGKPVTLSCSQTLNHNVMYWYQQKSSQAPKLLFHYYDKDFNNEADTPDNFQSRRPNTSFCFLDIRSPGLGDTAMYLCATSRAVQRVETQYFGPGTRLLVL.

The chain employs TRBV13 and TRBJ2-7, with 8 positions matching TRBD2. The germline CDR1 and CDR2 sequences are PRHDT and FYEKMQ (reference sequence). The ends lost 2 bases at V and 0 bases at J; junction bases unmatched: 3. The CDR3 spans 15 residues. In nucleotides, the CDR3 is TGTGCCAGCAGCTTACGCGGGAGGATCTCCTACGAGCAGTACTTC. This translates into CASSLRGRISYEQYF. Based on the CDR3 plus reference TRBV13 and TRBJ2-7, the full variable domain is AAGVIQSPRHLIKEKRETATLKCYPIPRHDTVYWYQQGPGQDPQFLISFYEKMQSDKGSIPDRFSAQQFSDYHSELNMSSLELGDSALYFCASSLRGRISYEQYFGPGTRLTVT.

CDR3 loop: CASALSPRGGQETQYF. The CDR3 DNA reads as TGTGCCAGCGCCCTTTCGCCCCGGGGGGGGCAAGAGACCCAGTACTTC. The V and J genes are TRBV6-5 and TRBJ2-5, with TRBD2 matching over 8 bases. The trim removed 8 bases at V and 2 bases at J, leaving 13 bases unmatched. This CDR3 is 16 amino acids long. The V gene's germline CDR1 is MNHEY and CDR2 SVGAGI.

This clonotype was counted a few times. V is TRBV7-2 and J is TRBJ2-3, with 8 bases identical to TRBD2. Per germline, CDR1 SGHTA and CDR2 FQGNSA. The CDR3 consists of 17 residues. Trimming removed 1 base from V and 5 bases from J; junction bases left unmatched: 11. The CDR3 region is CASSLVRRGAGEDTQYF. The CDR3 DNA follows: TGTGCCAGCAGCTTAGTTCGGCGAGGAGCGGGAGAAGATACGCAGTATTTT.

This clonotype was seen only a few times. The V call is TRBV11-2, the J call TRBJ2-3; D perhaps matches TRBD1 (5 bases). CDR1 is SGHAT and CDR2 is FQNNGV in the germline V gene. V dropped 0 bases and J dropped 3 bases, with 13 bases sitting between them. This CDR3 is 16 amino acids long. CDR3 region: CASSLESGFSTDTQYF. The CDR3, as DNA: TGTGCCAGCAGCTTAGAATCAGGGTTCTCAACAGATACGCAGTATTTT.

V and J are TRBV20-1 and TRBJ2-7; 7 bases are a match to TRBD2. V shed 6 bases and J 0 bases; nucleotides not matched to a gene: 8. The germline V gene has CDR1 DFQATT and CDR2 SNEGSKA (reference sequence). CDR3 length equals 14 residues. This CDR3 reads CSAPVIAGSYEQYF. CDR3 coding DNA: TGCAGTGCCCCTGTTATAGCGGGCTCCTACGAGCAGTACTTC.